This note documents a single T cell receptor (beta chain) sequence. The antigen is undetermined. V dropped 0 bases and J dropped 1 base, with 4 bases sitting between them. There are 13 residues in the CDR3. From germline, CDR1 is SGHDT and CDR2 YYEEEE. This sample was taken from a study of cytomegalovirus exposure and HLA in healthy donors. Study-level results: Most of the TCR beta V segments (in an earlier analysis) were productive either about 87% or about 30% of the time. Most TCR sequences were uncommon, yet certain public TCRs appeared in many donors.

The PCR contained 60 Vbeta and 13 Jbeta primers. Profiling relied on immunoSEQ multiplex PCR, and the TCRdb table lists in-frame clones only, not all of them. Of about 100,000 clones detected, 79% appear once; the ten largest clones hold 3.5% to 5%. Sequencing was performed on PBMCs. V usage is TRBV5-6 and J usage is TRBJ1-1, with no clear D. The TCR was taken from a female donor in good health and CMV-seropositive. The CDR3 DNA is TGTGCCAGCAGCTTGGAGCCGAACACTGAAGCTTTCTTT. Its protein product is CASSLEPNTEAFF.